This T cell receptor (beta chain) was sequenced in a study of cytomegalovirus exposure and HLA in healthy donors. Findings of the study overall: Cytomegalovirus association was listed for about 160 TCR beta chains.

In the case of this clone: The antigen is unknown.

The CDR3 consists of 15 residues. The V gene's germline CDR1 is SGHNT and CDR2 YYREEE (reference sequence). The V and J ends lost 4 bases and 3 bases, in that order; junction bases with no gene match: 4. Assay: immunoSEQ multiplex PCR; the TCRdb copy retains only in-frame clones and omits some. The table has around 180,000 clones, roughly 82% seen once. The J gene is TRBJ2-2, the V gene TRBV5-4, with TRBD1 matching over 9 bases. This TCR derives from a young woman in good health and CMV-seronegative. Sequencing used PBMCs. CDR3 in amino acids: CASSLGQGYTGELFF. DNA of the CDR3: TGTGCCAGCAGCCTGGGACAGGGCTACACCGGGGAGCTGTTTTTT.